The 32 T cell receptor beta chains in this list originate from one sample, sequenced in a study of vaccination effects on CD4 cells after COVID-19. TCRdb's table, derived via immunoSEQ multiplex PCR, lists solely in-frame clones and lacks some. The sample lists over 50,000 clones; 60% to 75% were seen once. The antigens of these receptors remain unknown. Before sequencing, viral peptide pools were used by the ViraFEST assay to expand antigen-specific CD4+ T cells. An approximately 10-day culture period preceded the isolation of CD4+ T cells. Participants each got two BNT162b2 or mRNA-1273 vaccine doses. This specimen was CD4+ T cells from PBMCs cultured with HCoV-229E spike peptides, taken after COVID-19 vaccination. The receptors were gathered from a human donor who received a COVID-19 vaccine.

The chain uses TRBV5-1 and TRBJ1-3; tentative D call: TRBD1 (6 bases). The CDR3 runs to 16 residues. V lost 3 bases to trimming and J lost 0 bases, with 13 bases between them. Germline-derived CDR1 and CDR2 are SGHRS and YFSETQ. This CDR3 is CASSSGQTDSGNTIYF. CDR3 coding DNA: TGCGCCAGCAGCTCAGGACAGACTGACTCTGGAAACACCATATATTTT.

This chain connects TRBV28 to TRBJ1-5; weak D call: TRBD1 (5 bases). CDR1 and CDR2 from the germline V gene are MDHEN and SYDVKM. V lost 5 bases, J lost 5 bases, and 19 bases lay in between. The CDR3 totals 16 residues. This chain's CDR3 is CASSPRGTGAYQPQHF. The CDR3, as DNA: TGTGCCAGCAGTCCAAGAGGGACTGGGGCCTATCAGCCCCAGCATTTT.

This sequence joins TRBV7-9 and TRBJ2-3; tentatively, D is TRBD1 (5 bases). The length of the CDR3 is 14 residues. The V end lost 2 bases, the J end lost 2 bases, and 8 bases lay between the germline ends. CDR1 is SEHNR, CDR2 FQNEAQ, per germline (reference sequence). The CDR3 region has the DNA TGTGCCAGCAGCTTACAGGGTTCCACAGATACGCAGTATTTT. Its protein is CASSLQGSTDTQYF.

The chain has TRBV2 and TRBJ2-5; 10 nucleotides line up with TRBD2. The length of the CDR3 is 17 residues. After removal of 6 bases from V and 1 base from J, the junction contained 11 bases not matched to a gene. CDR1 SNHLY and CDR2 FYNNEI come from the germline V gene. The CDR3 nucleotides read TGTGCCAGCAGGTCCATCTTGTGGACTAGCGGCCAAGAGACCCAGTACTTC. This codes for CASRSILWTSGQETQYF. The complete variable domain, with remaining parts taken from reference TRBV2 and TRBJ2-5, reads EPEVTQTPSHQVTQMGQEVILRCVPISNHLYFYWYRQILGQKVEFLVSFYNNEISEKSEIFDDQFSVERPDGSNFTLKIRSTKLEDSAMYFCASRSILWTSGQETQYFGPGTRLLVL.

The rearrangement uses TRBV11-2 and TRBJ1-5; 12 positions match TRBD1. Germline assignment: CDR1 SGHAT and CDR2 FQNNGV. V lost 5 bases and J lost 5; bases outside the gene matches: 7. This CDR3 is 16 amino acids long. The CDR3 is CASSRGGTGGHQPQHF. The CDR3 bases are TGTGCCAGCAGCCGAGGGGGGACAGGGGGCCATCAGCCCCAGCATTTT.

This clone turned up a few times. The chain recombines TRBV7-3 with TRBJ1-1, with D possibly TRBD1 on 6 matching bases. The germline V and J ends were trimmed by 5 bases and 1 base, with 14 bases remaining between them. The CDR3 length is 15 residues. The germline CDR1 and CDR2 sequences are SGHTA and FQGTGA. CDR3 DNA: TGTGCCAGCAGCCCACAGGGTAATCAGAACACTGAAGCTTTCTTT. This sequence encodes CASSPQGNQNTEAFF.

The chain employs TRBV24-1 and TRBJ2-3, with TRBD1 as a possible D gene (6 bases). The V gene lost 9 bases and the J gene lost 6 bases, with 15 bases spanning the gap. Looked up from germline, CDR1 is KGHDR and CDR2 is SFDVKD. This CDR3 is built from 13 residues. The CDR3 nucleotides read TGTGCCACCGGACAGCCCCCGATGGATACGCAGTATTTT. Protein product: CATGQPPMDTQYF.

The chain employs TRBV24-1 and TRBJ1-1; D is perhaps TRBD1 (5 bases). Deletions cut 7 bases from V and 0 bases from J, with 11 bases between. The CDR3 is made up of 14 amino acids. Germline values: CDR1 KGHDR, CDR2 SFDVKD. CDR3 region: CATRDGTVNTEAFF. In DNA, the CDR3 is TGTGCCACCAGAGATGGGACGGTGAACACTGAAGCTTTCTTT.

To note about this clone: At the DNA level, this CDR3 is encoded by other sequences in the same sample as well. J is TRBJ1-4 and V is TRBV2; D is possibly TRBD1 (5 bases). This CDR3 has 11 residues. The V gene lost 4 bases and the J gene lost 8 bases, with 5 bases spanning the gap. Germline V gene data show CDR1 as SNHLY and CDR2 as FYNNEI. The CDR3 loop is CASSGTEKLFF. The DNA for the CDR3 is TGTGCCAGCAGTGGGACAGAAAAACTGTTTTTT.

The J gene is TRBJ1-1, the V gene TRBV18; D not resolved. V lost 0 bases, J lost 4 bases, and 12 bases lay in between. The CDR3 length is 15 residues. Germline CDR1 reads KGHSH; CDR2 reads LQKENI. The CDR3, as DNA: TGTGCCAGCTCACCACCGAGCGGCCGGGGCACTGAAGCTTTCTTT. Protein sequence: CASSPPSGRGTEAFF.

The chain is built from TRBV24-1 and TRBJ2-1; 7 nucleotides align to TRBD1. Germline CDR1 KGHDR, CDR2 SFDVKD. J was trimmed by 9 bases and V by 3 bases; bases with no gene match: 13. The CDR3 is made up of 16 amino acids. The CDR3 nucleotides read TGTGCCACCAGTGATCATAGGAACGACAGGGTGAGTGAGCAGTTCTTC. The encoded protein is CATSDHRNDRVSEQFF.

In this sample, this clone turned up a few times. In the same sample, other DNA sequences code for this CDR3. The J gene is TRBJ1-1, the V gene TRBV2; 8 bases map to TRBD1. There are 15 residues in the CDR3. Germline V lookup: CDR1 SNHLY, CDR2 FYNNEI. With V trimmed by 3 bases and J by 0 bases, 3 bases remained unmatched. CDR3 nucleotides: TGTGCCAGCAGTGACCAGGGGGCCCTGAACACTGAAGCTTTCTTT. As protein: CASSDQGALNTEAFF.

This chain links TRBV27 with TRBJ2-2, with D uncertain. The CDR3 is 13 amino acids. In germline, CDR1 is MNHEY, CDR2 SMNVEV (reference sequence). Trimming stripped 3 bases from V and 4 bases from J, with 6 bases between. In DNA, the CDR3 is TGTGCCAGCAGTTTGGGGTTCACCGGGGAGCTGTTTTTT. Translated, it gives CASSLGFTGELFF.

The chain joins TRBV18 to TRBJ1-2; weak D call: TRBD1 (5 bases). Trimming took 2 bases from V and 5 from J, leaving 9 bases between them. Germline CDR1 is KGHSH and CDR2 is LQKENI. The CDR3 extends over 13 amino acids. This CDR3 is CASSPDSVYGYTF. The DNA for the CDR3 is TGTGCCAGCTCACCAGACAGTGTTTATGGCTACACCTTC.

The V gene is TRBV18, the J gene TRBJ2-1; perhaps D is TRBD1 or TRBD2 (5 bases each). Germline-derived CDR1 and CDR2 are KGHSH and LQKENI. This CDR3 contains 15 residues. V shed 2 bases and J shed 4 bases, with 12 bases lying between them. The CDR3 loop reads CASSPEGTTYNEQFF. DNA for the CDR3: TGTGCCAGCTCACCAGAGGGGACCACTTACAATGAGCAGTTCTTC. The variable domain in full, with the rest retrieved from reference TRBV18 and TRBJ2-1, is NAGVMQNPRHLVRRRGQEARLRCSPMKGHSHVYWYRQLPEEGLKFMVYLQKENIIDESGMPKERFSAEFPKEGPSILRIQQVVRGDSAAYFCASSPEGTTYNEQFFGPGTRLTVL.

CDR3 sequence reads: CASSQKVTDTQYF. The CDR3 DNA reads as TGTGCCAGCAGCCAAAAGGTGACAGATACGCAGTATTTT. The chain joins TRBV5-6 to TRBJ2-3; D not certain. Trimming left V 4 bases short and J 3 bases short, with 9 bases between. CDR3 length: 13 residues. Looked up from germline, CDR1 is SGHDT and CDR2 is YYEEEE. The full variable domain, completed using reference TRBV5-6 and TRBJ2-3, is DAGVTQSPTHLIKTRGQQVTLRCSPKSGHDTVSWYQQALGQGPQFIFQYYEEEERQRGNFPDRFSGHQFPNYSSELNVNALLLGDSALYLCASSQKVTDTQYFGPGTRLTVL.

V is TRBV28 and J is TRBJ1-2; the D gene is possibly TRBD1 (6 bases). The CDR3 runs to 15 residues. V was cut by 2 bases and J by 1 base, with 11 bases left in between. CDR1 MDHEN and CDR2 SYDVKM come from the germline V gene. The CDR3 sequence is CASSLIQGGNYGYTF. The CDR3 DNA follows: TGTGCCAGCAGTTTAATACAGGGAGGTAACTATGGCTACACCTTC.

In its sample, this clone was seen a few times. The CDR3 bases are TGTGCCAGCAGCGTCAGGCCGACAGGGATCGCTGAAGCTTTCTTT. This sequence encodes CASSVRPTGIAEAFF. The chain couples TRBV9 to TRBJ1-1, with 7 bases matching TRBD1. Germline values: CDR1 SGDLS, CDR2 YYNGEE. The CDR3 covers 15 residues. The V gene end was trimmed by 2 bases and the J gene end by 6 bases; junction bases not matched to a gene: 10.

The chain joins TRBV30 to TRBJ2-5, with D tentatively TRBD1 (5 bases). Deletions cut 0 bases from V and 2 bases from J, with 7 bases between. Germline V gives CDR1 GTSNPN, CDR2 SVGIG (reference sequence). The CDR3 consists of 13 residues. The chain's CDR3 is CAWSVQVQETQYF. The DNA for the CDR3 is TGTGCCTGGAGTGTACAGGTTCAAGAGACCCAGTACTTC.

The chain joins TRBV27 to TRBJ1-1, with 8 bases matching TRBD1. V lost 2 bases to trimming and J lost 4 bases; unmatched junction nucleotides: 6. This CDR3 has 15 amino acids. Per germline, CDR1 MNHEY and CDR2 SMNVEV (reference sequence). The CDR3 sequence: CASSLLRGLGTEAFF. CDR3 DNA sequence: TGTGCCAGCAGTTTACTCAGGGGGCTGGGCACTGAAGCTTTCTTT.

The genes are TRBV18 and TRBJ2-7; D might be TRBD2 (5 bases). Germline lookup yields CDR1 KGHSH and CDR2 LQKENI. The CDR3 is made up of 13 amino acids. V lost 6 bases and J 0 bases, leaving 9 bases between the germline ends. CDR3 nucleotide sequence: TGTGCCAGCTCGCCCACTAGCTCCTACGAGCAGTACGTC. Its translation: CASSPTSSYEQYV.

The rearrangement uses TRBV6-5 and TRBJ2-1; no definite D call. V lost 6 bases, J lost 0 bases, and 12 bases lay in between. CDR1 MNHEY and CDR2 SVGAGI come from the germline V gene. There are 15 residues in the CDR3. The CDR3 nucleotides read TGTGCCAGCAGAGTCGCCCAGAGCTCCTACAATGAGCAGTTCTTC. Amino acids: CASRVAQSSYNEQFF.

The rearrangement links TRBV4-1 to TRBJ2-3, with TRBD2 matching over 10 bases. The CDR3 spans 15 residues. Germline CDR1 MGHRA, CDR2 YSYEKL. Trimming took 6 bases from V and 3 from J; bases not matched to a gene: 6. The CDR3 DNA reads TGCGCCAGCAGTTTCCAGCGGGAGGGTACAGATACGCAGTATTTT. Protein product: CASSFQREGTDTQYF.

V is TRBV6-5 and J is TRBJ1-1; D perhaps matches TRBD1 (5 bases). The CDR3 runs 14 residues. Trimming removed 6 bases from V and 4 bases from J, with 15 bases in between. CDR1 is MNHEY and CDR2 is SVGAGI in the germline V gene. The CDR3 sequence: CASSLSGGGTEAFF. In DNA form, the CDR3 reads TGTGCCAGCAGCCTCTCGGGGGGGGGCACTGAAGCTTTCTTT.

This clone has just a few counts. This chain uses TRBV7-3 with TRBJ2-2; D possibly matches TRBD1 or TRBD2 (5 bases each). V lost 5 bases, J lost 6 bases, and 19 bases lay in between. CDR3 length equals 16 residues. In germline, CDR1 is SGHTA, CDR2 FQGTGA. The CDR3 nucleotides are TGTGCCAGCAGCCCCGGGACCTTTAACACGGCCGGGGAGCTGTTTTTT. Amino acids: CASSPGTFNTAGELFF.

The genes are TRBV7-3 and TRBJ1-1; no firm D call. The CDR3 spans 14 residues. Germline loops: CDR1 SGHTA, CDR2 FQGTGA. Trimming took off 3 bases at V and 2 bases at J, with 10 bases between the two ends. The CDR3 DNA sequence: TGTGCCAGCAGCTTGTACGGGGAAAACACTGAAGCTTTCTTT. This encodes CASSLYGENTEAFF.

J is TRBJ2-2 and V is TRBV7-2; D gene uncertain. The germline V gene encodes CDR1 SGHTA and CDR2 FQGNSA. Trimming left V 4 bases short and J 3 bases short, with 3 bases between. The CDR3 extends over 12 amino acids. The CDR3 reads CASSSYTGELFF. The DNA of the CDR3 is TGTGCCAGCAGCTCTTACACCGGGGAGCTGTTTTTT.

The gene calls are TRBV19 and TRBJ1-4; 7 bases agree with TRBD1. The CDR3 contains 15 residues. Looked up from germline, CDR1 is LNHDA and CDR2 is SQIVND (reference sequence). Unmatched junction bases numbered 11, after V lost 5 bases and J lost 8 bases. The CDR3 coding sequence is TGTGCCAGTAGTTCTCACAGGGGTCTCGACGAAAAACTGTTTTTT. This sequence encodes CASSSHRGLDEKLFF.

On this clone: One end of the junction does not line up with germline, which may come from a read error. V usage is TRBV7-8 and J usage is TRBJ2-1; 10 bases are shared with TRBD2. This CDR3 comprises 15 residues. Germline values: CDR1 SGHVS, CDR2 FQNEAQ. The CDR3 DNA follows: TGTGCCAGCAGCCTAGCGGGGGCCACTTACAATGAGCAGTTCTTC. It yields the protein CASSLAGATYNEQFF.

This clone was counted many times. This sequence joins TRBV18 and TRBJ1-3, with a tentative D call TRBD1 (5 bases). This CDR3 region has 15 residues. Germline V gives CDR1 KGHSH, CDR2 LQKENI. Trimming removed 4 bases from V and 4 bases from J, with 14 bases in between. The CDR3 loop reads CASSLTGTLGNTIYF. The CDR3 DNA is TGTGCCAGCTCACTTACCGGGACCCTAGGAAACACCATATATTTT.

This chain links TRBV6-5 with TRBJ1-3; no clear D gene. CDR1 and CDR2 from the germline V gene are MNHEY and SVGAGI. The CDR3 extends over 15 amino acids. Trimming cost V 6 bases and J 2 bases, with 14 bases left between them. This CDR3 reads CASRAWGGPGNTIYF. The CDR3 region has the DNA TGTGCCAGCAGAGCCTGGGGTGGCCCTGGAAACACCATATATTTT.

The chain has TRBV27 and TRBJ1-4, with D uncertain. There are 13 residues in the CDR3. In germline, CDR1 is MNHEY, CDR2 SMNVEV (reference sequence). Trimming pared 0 bases from V and 7 bases from J, leaving 6 bases between. CDR3 protein: CASSLSRVEKLFF. CDR3 coding DNA: TGTGCCAGCAGTTTATCAAGGGTTGAAAAACTGTTTTTT.